This TCR beta chain was retrieved from a study of blood T cells in healthy people across ages. Together with a sample-barcoded 5' primer, a J-beta primer mix was included in a second PCR lasting roughly 7 to 11 cycles. TCRdb reprocessed the 5' RACE reads via MiXCR and lists one record per CDR3 protein. The table lists about 1.5 million distinct CDR3 sequences, 42% of them singletons. The CDR3 length is 16 residues. Germline CDR1 reads SGHKS; CDR2 reads YYEKEE (reference sequence). Deletions cut 0 bases from V and 4 bases from J, with 16 bases between. The sequence was collected from a woman between 18 and 29 years old in good health. The chain uses TRBV5-5 and TRBJ1-2; no clear D. Sample: blood. The CDR3 sequence is CASSLEPGLFVYGYTF. The CDR3 nucleotides read TGTGCCAGCAGCTTGGAGCCAGGACTCTTCGTCTATGGCTACACCTTC.